One sample yielded the 15 T cell receptor beta chains listed below, sequenced in a study of T cells expressing NK-cell markers. From its re-call of the 5' RACE reads, TCRdb lists each CDR3 protein once, without DNA. This repertoire includes 350,000 to 450,000 distinct CDR3 sequences. The sequencing input was blood T cells: a sorted CD56 or NKG2C T cell subset, CD4+ or CD8+ T cells, or bulk PBMC T cells (not recorded which). The receptors here all came from a man aged 18-75 years in good health.

The chain joins TRBV12-3 or TRBV12-4 to TRBJ1-5; the D gene TCRdb calls, TRBD1, cannot be checked with no DNA. This CDR3 region has 15 residues. The CDR3 is CASSLAFGNNQPQHF.

V usage is TRBV19 and J usage is TRBJ2-1; TCRdb gives TRBD2 as the D gene, but with no DNA this cannot be confirmed. Looked up from germline, CDR1 is LNHDA and CDR2 is SQIVND (reference sequence). CDR3 length: 16 amino acids. The CDR3: CASSIEASGLYNEQFF.

The genes are TRBV3-1 and TRBJ2-7. Germline V CDR1 and CDR2: LGHDT, YNNKEL (reference sequence). The CDR3 totals 13 residues. The CDR3 reads CASSRNINYEQYF.

This rearrangement joins TRBV11-1 to TRBJ2-1; TCRdb selects TRBD2, and the lack of DNA leaves this call unchecked. Germline loops: CDR1 SGHAT, CDR2 FQDESV (reference sequence). There are 19 residues in the CDR3. CDR3: CASSRTLAGGFYSYNEQFF.

V gene TRBV7-3 combines with J gene TRBJ2-3. The CDR3 extends over 15 amino acids. Germline assignment: CDR1 SGHTA and CDR2 FQGTGA. The CDR3 protein is CASSLNTAVPDTQYF.

The chain recombines TRBV9 with TRBJ2-5; TCRdb's D call, TRBD1, is unchecked because there is no DNA. This CDR3 is built from 16 residues. The germline CDR1 and CDR2 sequences are SGDLS and YYNGEE. The CDR3 sequence: CASSSRDRGPQETQYF.

The rearrangement uses TRBV10-2 and TRBJ2-7; with no DNA, the TCRdb D assignment of TRBD1 cannot be verified. CDR1 and CDR2 (germline): WSHSY, SAAADI. The CDR3 length is 16 residues. The CDR3 sequence: CASSPRTGTAPYEQYF.

V and J are TRBV6-1 and TRBJ2-2; the D call from TCRdb, TRBD1, cannot be confirmed without DNA. This CDR3 region has 15 residues. Germline V gene data show CDR1 as MNHNS and CDR2 as SASEGT. The CDR3 sequence: CASTPGHWNTGELFF.

The CDR3 loop is CASSPYGTSDHEQFF. The chain combines TRBV11-2 with TRBJ2-1; TCRdb reports TRBD2, a call that lacks DNA to check it against. Germline V gene sequence: CDR1 SGHAT, CDR2 FQNNGV. The CDR3 totals 15 residues.

V and J are TRBV27 and TRBJ2-6; TCRdb's D call of TRBD1 is untestable without DNA. The CDR3 runs to 16 residues. In germline, CDR1 is MNHEY, CDR2 SMNVEV (reference sequence). CDR3 sequence: CASPWGPRSGANVLTF.

CDR3 amino acids: CASRSGTAGNQPQHF. V and J are TRBV7-2 and TRBJ1-5; absent DNA, TCRdb's TRBD1 call cannot be checked. Germline V lookup: CDR1 SGHTA, CDR2 FQGNSA. CDR3 size: 15 residues. The entire variable domain, with the rest obtained from reference TRBV7-2 and TRBJ1-5, is as follows: GAGVSQSPSNKVTEKGKDVELRCDPISGHTALYWYRQSLGQGLEFLIYFQGNSAPDKSGLPSDRFSAERTGGSVSTLTIQRTQQEDSAVYLCASRSGTAGNQPQHFGDGTRLSIL.

The chain combines TRBV7-6 with TRBJ1-2. In germline, CDR1 is SGHVS, CDR2 FNYEAQ. This CDR3 spans 14 amino acids. CDR3 in amino acids: CASSLKDGNYGYTF.

This CDR3 is CASSPYGGSTEAFF. The V call is TRBV3-1, the J call TRBJ1-1. The CDR3 spans 14 residues. The germline gives CDR1 LGHDT, CDR2 YNNKEL (reference sequence).

V gene TRBV25-1 combines with J gene TRBJ2-3. This CDR3 comprises 13 residues. Germline V gene sequence: CDR1 MGHDK, CDR2 SYGVNS. The CDR3 loop is CASSELSTDTQYF.

The rearrangement links TRBV6-1 to TRBJ2-1; TCRdb's D call of TRBD1 is untestable without DNA. Germline-derived CDR1 and CDR2 are MNHNS and SASEGT. CDR3 length: 15 amino acids. CDR3 residues: CASHRTGSSYNEQFF.